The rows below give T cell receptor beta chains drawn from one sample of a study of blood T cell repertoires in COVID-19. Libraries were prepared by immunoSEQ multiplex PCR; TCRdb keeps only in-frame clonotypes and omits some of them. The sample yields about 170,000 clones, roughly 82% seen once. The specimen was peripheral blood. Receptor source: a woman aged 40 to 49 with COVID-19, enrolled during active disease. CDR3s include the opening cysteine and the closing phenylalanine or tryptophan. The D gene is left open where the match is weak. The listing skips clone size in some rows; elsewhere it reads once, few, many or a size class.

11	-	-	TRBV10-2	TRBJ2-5	CASVREETQYF	TGCGCCAGCGTTCGGGAAGAGACCCAGTACTTC
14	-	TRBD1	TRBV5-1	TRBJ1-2	CASSDRDSLDGYTF	TGCGCCAGCAGCGACAGGGACAGCTTAGATGGCTACACCTTC
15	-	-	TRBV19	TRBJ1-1	CASVPGLKAHTEAFF	TGTGCCAGTGTTCCGGGACTCAAGGCGCACACTGAAGCTTTCTTT
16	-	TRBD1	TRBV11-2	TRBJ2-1	CASSLARDRGLGEQFF	TGTGCCAGCAGCTTAGCGCGGGACAGGGGATTGGGTGAGCAGTTCTTC
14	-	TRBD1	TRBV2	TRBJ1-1	CASSETGGVTEAFF	TGTGCCAGCAGTGAAACAGGGGGCGTCACTGAAGCTTTCTTT
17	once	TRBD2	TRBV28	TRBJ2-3	CASSLLGLAGETDTQYF	TGTGCCAGCAGTTTATTAGGACTAGCGGGAGAGACAGATACGCAGTATTTT
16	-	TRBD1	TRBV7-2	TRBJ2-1	CASSTGGTAFTNEQFF	TGTGCCAGCAGCACAGGGGGGACTGCCTTTACGAATGAGCAGTTCTTC
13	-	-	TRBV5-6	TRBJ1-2	CASSTGGNYGYTF	TGTGCCAGCAGCACGGGGGGGAACTATGGCTACACCTTC
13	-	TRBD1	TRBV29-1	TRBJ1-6	CSVKAGGDSPLHF	TGCAGCGTCAAGGCAGGGGGCGATTCACCCCTCCACTTT
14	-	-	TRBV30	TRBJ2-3	CAWSRTASGDTQYF	TGTGCCTGGAGTCGGACAGCCAGTGGGGATACGCAGTATTTT
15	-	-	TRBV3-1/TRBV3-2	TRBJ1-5	CASSQGTSNNQPQHF	TGTGCCAGCAGCCAGGGGACAAGTAACAATCAGCCCCAGCATTTT
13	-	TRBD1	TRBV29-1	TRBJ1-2	CSVLRQGIHGYTF	TGCAGCGTTTTGCGACAGGGGATCCATGGCTACACCTTC
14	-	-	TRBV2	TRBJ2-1	CASSTGGGYNEQFF	TGTGCCAGCAGCACAGGGGGGGGGTACAATGAGCAGTTCTTC
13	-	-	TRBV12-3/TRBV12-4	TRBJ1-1	CASRDISGTEAFF	TGTGCCAGCAGGGATATTTCGGGCACTGAAGCTTTCTTT
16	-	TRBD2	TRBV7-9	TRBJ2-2	CASNPRTSANTGELFF	TGTGCCAGCAACCCACGGACTAGCGCGAACACCGGGGAGCTGTTTTTT
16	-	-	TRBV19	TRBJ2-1	CASSAASGQWNNEQFF	TGTGCCAGTAGTGCCGCGAGCGGACAGTGGAACAATGAGCAGTTCTTC
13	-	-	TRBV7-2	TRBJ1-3	CASSYNRENTIYF	TGTGCCAGCAGTTACAACAGGGAGAACACCATATATTTT
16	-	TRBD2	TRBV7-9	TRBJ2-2	CASSFMLAERTGELFF	TGTGCCAGCAGCTTTATGCTAGCGGAGCGCACCGGGGAGCTGTTTTTT
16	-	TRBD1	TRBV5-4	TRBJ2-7	CASSLKTGGGWYEQYF	TGTGCCAGCAGCTTAAAGACAGGGGGTGGTTGGTACGAGCAGTACTTC
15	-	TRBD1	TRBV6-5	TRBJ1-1	CASSSQGMMNTEAFF	TGTGCCAGCAGTTCACAGGGGATGATGAACACTGAAGCTTTCTTT
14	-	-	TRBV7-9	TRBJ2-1	CASSLLSVMWEQFF	TGTGCCAGCAGCTTACTCTCGGTAATGTGGGAGCAGTTCTTC
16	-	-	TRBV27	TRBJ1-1	CASSFSRQTTNTEAFF	TGTGCCAGCAGTTTCTCTCGACAAACCACGAACACTGAAGCTTTCTTT
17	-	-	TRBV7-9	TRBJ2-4	CASSPMTGGGDKNIQYF	TGTGCCAGCAGCCCTATGACCGGAGGGGGGGACAAAAACATTCAGTACTTC
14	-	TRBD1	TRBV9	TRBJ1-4	CASSPGQLNEKLFF	TGTGCCAGCAGCCCGGGACAGCTTAATGAAAAACTGTTTTTT
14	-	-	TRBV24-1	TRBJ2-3	CATSEAGTTDTQYF	TGTGCCACCAGTGAGGCAGGGACAACAGATACGCAGTATTTT
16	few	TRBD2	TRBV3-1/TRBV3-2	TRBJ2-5	CASSHLTSGRGGTQYF	TGTGCCAGCAGCCATCTGACTAGCGGGAGAGGTGGGACCCAGTACTTC
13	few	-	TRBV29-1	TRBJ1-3	CSVEDRSGNTIYF	TGCAGCGTTGAAGATCGCAGTGGAAACACCATATATTTT
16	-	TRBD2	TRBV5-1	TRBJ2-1	CASSWDISGSIGEQFF	TGCGCCAGCAGCTGGGATATTAGCGGGAGCATCGGTGAGCAGTTCTTC
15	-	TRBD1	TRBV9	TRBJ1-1	CASSVEGTGGTEAFF	TGTGCCAGCAGCGTAGAAGGGACAGGAGGTACTGAAGCTTTCTTT
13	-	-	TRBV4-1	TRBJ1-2	CASSHGGIYGYTF	TGCGCCAGCAGCCACGGAGGGATCTATGGCTACACCTTC
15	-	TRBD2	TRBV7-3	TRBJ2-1	CASSSAGLRDNEQFF	TGTGCCAGCAGCTCAGCGGGGTTAAGAGACAATGAGCAGTTCTTC
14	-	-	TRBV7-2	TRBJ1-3	CASSRDFSGNTIYF	TGTGCCAGCAGCCGGGATTTTTCTGGAAACACCATATATTTT
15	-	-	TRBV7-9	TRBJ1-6	CASSFGGGRDSPLHF	TGTGCCAGCAGCTTCGGCGGAGGGCGAGATTCACCCCTCCACTTT
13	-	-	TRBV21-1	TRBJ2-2	CASTGEKTGELFF	TGTGCCAGCACAGGGGAAAAAACCGGGGAGCTGTTTTTT
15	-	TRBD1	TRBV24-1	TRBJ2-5	CATSDNQGARETQYF	TGTGCCACCAGTGATAACCAGGGGGCTAGGGAGACCCAGTACTTC
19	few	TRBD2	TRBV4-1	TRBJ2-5	CASSQDALAGGGSQETQYF	TGCGCCAGCAGCCAAGATGCTCTAGCGGGGGGGGGAAGCCAAGAGACCCAGTACTTC
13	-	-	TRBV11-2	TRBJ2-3	CASSLGGADTQYF	TGTGCCAGCAGCTTAGGGGGGGCAGATACGCAGTATTTT
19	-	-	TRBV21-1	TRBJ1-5	CASSQGRETARWRNQPQHF	TGTGCCAGCAGCCAGGGGAGGGAAACAGCGAGGTGGCGCAATCAGCCCCAGCATTTT
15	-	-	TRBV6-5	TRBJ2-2	CASSYYSGATGELFF	TGTGCCAGCAGTTACTATTCAGGGGCAACCGGGGAGCTGTTTTTT
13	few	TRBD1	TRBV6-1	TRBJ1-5	CASRDRDNQPQHF	TGTGCCAGCAGGGACAGGGACAATCAGCCCCAGCATTTT
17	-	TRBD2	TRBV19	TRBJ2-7	CASKSTGGLAGVGEQYF	TGTGCCAGTAAGTCGACTGGGGGCCTAGCGGGAGTCGGCGAGCAGTACTTC
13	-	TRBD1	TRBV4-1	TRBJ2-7	CASSQRTGSEQYF	TGCGCCAGCAGCCAACGGACAGGAAGCGAGCAGTACTTC
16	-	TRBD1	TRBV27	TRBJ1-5	CASGGTAPGRNQPQHF	TGTGCCAGCGGGGGGACAGCCCCAGGGCGCAATCAGCCCCAGCATTTT
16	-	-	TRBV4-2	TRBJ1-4	CASSQELRGVFEKLFF	TGTGCCAGCAGCCAAGAACTCAGGGGTGTTTTTGAAAAACTGTTTTTT
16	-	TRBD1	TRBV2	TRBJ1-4	CASEQGLGLTNEKLFF	TGTGCCAGCGAACAGGGGCTGGGATTAACTAATGAAAAACTGTTTTTT
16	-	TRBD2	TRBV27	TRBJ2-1	CASSTRTSYPYNEQFF	TGTGCCAGCAGTACACGGACTAGCTACCCCTACAATGAGCAGTTCTTC
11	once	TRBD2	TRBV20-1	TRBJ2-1	CSARGGRGQFF	TGCAGTGCTAGGGGGGGGAGAGGGCAGTTCTTC
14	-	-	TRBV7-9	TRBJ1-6	CASSLTEVNSPLHF	TGTGCCAGCAGCTTGACAGAAGTTAATTCACCCCTCCACTTT
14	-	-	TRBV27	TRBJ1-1	CASSPGQFWTEAFF	TGTGCCAGCAGTCCCGGACAGTTTTGGACTGAAGCTTTCTTT
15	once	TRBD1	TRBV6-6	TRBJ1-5	CASSYGTGGFQPQHF	TGTGCCAGCAGTTACGGGACAGGGGGCTTTCAGCCCCAGCATTTT
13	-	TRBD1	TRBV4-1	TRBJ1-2	CASSRDRGPGYTF	TGCGCCAGCAGCCGTGACAGGGGGCCGGGCTACACCTTC
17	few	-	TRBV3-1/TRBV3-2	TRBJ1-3	CASSNEVSAAKGNTIYF	TGTGCCAGCAGCAACGAGGTGTCGGCAGCTAAGGGAAACACCATATATTTT
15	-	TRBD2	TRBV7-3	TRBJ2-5	CASSISGREQETQYF	TGTGCCAGCAGCATTAGCGGGAGGGAACAAGAGACCCAGTACTTC
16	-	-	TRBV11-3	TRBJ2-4	CASSQSPGRTENIQYF	TGTGCCAGCAGCCAGTCCCCAGGCCGTACAGAAAACATTCAGTACTTC
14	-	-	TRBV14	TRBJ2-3	CASSQFQGRDTQYF	TGTGCCAGCAGCCAATTCCAGGGCCGAGATACGCAGTATTTT